The T cell receptor beta chain described here comes from a study of blood T cell repertoires in COVID-19. Study overall: Specimens from acute and convalescent COVID-19 originated in the United States, Italy and Spain. PBMCs, B-cell-depleted T cells, or T cells provided the cDNA or gDNA that made up the material.

This CDR3 comprises 17 residues. The germline V and J ends were trimmed by 4 bases and 0 bases, with 14 bases remaining between them. Germline V CDR1 and CDR2: SGHRS, YFSETQ. Source study methods: Amplification from reference gene primers served as the basis for estimated nucleated cell counts. The protocol was immunoSEQ multiplex PCR, while the TCRdb copy is restricted to in-frame clones and leaves out a portion. The DNA was the basis for D and trimming; V, J and clone size are from that table. Here the sample spans approximately 350,000 clones, 75% to 90% being singletons. Patients at the Seattle site were enrolled during active infection and followed longitudinally.

This receptor was taken from a woman aged 45-65 years with COVID-19, enrolled during active disease. The sequenced material came from peripheral blood. The chain uses TRBV5-1 and TRBJ2-6; a possible D gene is TRBD1 (6 bases). CDR3 protein: CASSLRGLRSGANVLTF. The CDR3, as DNA: TGCGCCAGCAGCCTCAGGGGCCTTCGCTCTGGGGCCAACGTCCTGACTTTC. Drawing the rest from reference TRBV5-1 and TRBJ2-6, the complete variable domain is KAGVTQTPRYLIKTRGQQVTLSCSPISGHRSVSWYQQTPGQGLQFLFEYFSETQRNKGNFPGRFSGRQFSNSRSEMNVSTLELGDSALYLCASSLRGLRSGANVLTFGAGSRLTVL.